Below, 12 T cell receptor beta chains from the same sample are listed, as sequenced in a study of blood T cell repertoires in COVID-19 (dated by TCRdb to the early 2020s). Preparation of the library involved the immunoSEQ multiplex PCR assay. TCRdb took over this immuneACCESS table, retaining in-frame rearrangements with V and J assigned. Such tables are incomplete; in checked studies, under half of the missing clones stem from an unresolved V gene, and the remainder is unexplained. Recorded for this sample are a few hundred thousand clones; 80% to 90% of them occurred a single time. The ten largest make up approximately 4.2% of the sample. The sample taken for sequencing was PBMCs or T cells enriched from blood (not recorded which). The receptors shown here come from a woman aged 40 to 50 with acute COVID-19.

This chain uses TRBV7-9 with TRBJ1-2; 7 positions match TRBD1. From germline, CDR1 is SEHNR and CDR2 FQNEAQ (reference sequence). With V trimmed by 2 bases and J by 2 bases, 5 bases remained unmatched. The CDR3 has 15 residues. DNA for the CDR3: TGTGCCAGCAGCTTAACTGGGGACAGAAACTATGGCTACACCTTC. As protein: CASSLTGDRNYGYTF.

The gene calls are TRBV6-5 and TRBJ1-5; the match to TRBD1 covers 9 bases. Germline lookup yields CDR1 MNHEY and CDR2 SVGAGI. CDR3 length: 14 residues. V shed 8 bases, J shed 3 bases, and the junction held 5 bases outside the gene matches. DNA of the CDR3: TGTGCCAGCGACAGGGGGGGGCCCAATCAGCCCCAGCATTTT. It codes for CASDRGGPNQPQHF.

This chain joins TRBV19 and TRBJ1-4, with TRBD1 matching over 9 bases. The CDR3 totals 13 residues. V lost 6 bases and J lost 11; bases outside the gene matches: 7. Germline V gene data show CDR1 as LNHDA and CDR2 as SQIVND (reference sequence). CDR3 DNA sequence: TGTGCCAGTAGCCCGGGACAGGGTGGGAAACTGTTTTTT. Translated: CASSPGQGGKLFF.

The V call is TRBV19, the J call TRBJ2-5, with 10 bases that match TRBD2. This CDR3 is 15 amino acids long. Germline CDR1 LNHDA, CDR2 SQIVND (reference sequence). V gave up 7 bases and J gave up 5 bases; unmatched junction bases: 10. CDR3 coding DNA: TGTGCCAGTAAAACCGCTAGCGGGAGTGGGGAGACCCAGTACTTC. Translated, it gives CASKTASGSGETQYF. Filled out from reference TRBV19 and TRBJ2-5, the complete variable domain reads DGGITQSPKYLFRKEGQNVTLSCEQNLNHDAMYWYRQDPGQGLRLIYYSQIVNDFQKGDIAEGYSVSREKKESFPLTVTSAQKNPTAFYLCASKTASGSGETQYFGPGTRLLVL.

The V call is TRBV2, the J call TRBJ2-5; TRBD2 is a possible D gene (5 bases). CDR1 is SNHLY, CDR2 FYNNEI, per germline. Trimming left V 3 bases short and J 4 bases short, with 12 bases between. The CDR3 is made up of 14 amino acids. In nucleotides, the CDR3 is TGTGCCAGCAGTGAGGAGGTTACGGCAGAGACCCAGTACTTC. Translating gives CASSEEVTAETQYF.

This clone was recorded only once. As DNA, the CDR3 is TGTGCCAGCAGTTCGACCGGGACAGGGGACACCATATATTTT. This gives the protein CASSSTGTGDTIYF. This chain links TRBV27 with TRBJ1-3; the match to TRBD1 covers 10 bases. The V gene end was trimmed by 4 bases and the J gene end by 8 bases; junction bases not matched to a gene: 5. The CDR3 spans 14 residues. The germline CDR1 and CDR2 sequences are MNHEY and SMNVEV (reference sequence).

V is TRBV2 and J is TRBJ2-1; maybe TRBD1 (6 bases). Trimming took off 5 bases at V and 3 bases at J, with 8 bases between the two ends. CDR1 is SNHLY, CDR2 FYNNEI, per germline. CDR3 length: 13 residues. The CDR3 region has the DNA TGTGCCAGCAGTAGGGACAACTACAATGAGCAGTTCTTC. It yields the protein CASSRDNYNEQFF.

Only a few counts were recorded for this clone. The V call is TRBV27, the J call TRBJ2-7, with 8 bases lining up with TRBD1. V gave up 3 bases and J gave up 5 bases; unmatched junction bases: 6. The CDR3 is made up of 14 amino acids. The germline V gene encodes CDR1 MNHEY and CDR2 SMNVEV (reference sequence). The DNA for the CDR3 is TGTGCCAGCAGTTTGAGACAGGGGCCCCACGAGCAGTACTTC. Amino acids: CASSLRQGPHEQYF.

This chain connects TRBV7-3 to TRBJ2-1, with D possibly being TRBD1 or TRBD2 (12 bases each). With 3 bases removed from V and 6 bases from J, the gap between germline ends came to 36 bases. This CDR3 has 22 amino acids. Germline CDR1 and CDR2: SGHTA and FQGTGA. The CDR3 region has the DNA TGTGCCAGCAGCTTCGGGACAGGGGGCCTTTCCATGACTAGCGGGAGTTCCAATGAGCAGTTCTTC. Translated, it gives CASSFGTGGLSMTSGSSNEQFF.

The CDR3 bases are TGTGCCAGCGTGACAGGGGAGGAAAAACTGTTTTTT. This translates into CASVTGEEKLFF. The chain joins TRBV7-9 to TRBJ1-4; 8 bases match TRBD1. The CDR3 spans 12 residues. Germline values: CDR1 SEHNR, CDR2 FQNEAQ (reference sequence). V shed 8 bases and J 8 bases; nucleotides not matched to a gene: 4.

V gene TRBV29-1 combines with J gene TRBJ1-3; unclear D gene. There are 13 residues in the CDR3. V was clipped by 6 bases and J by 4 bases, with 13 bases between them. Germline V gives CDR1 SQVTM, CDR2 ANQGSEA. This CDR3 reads CSVGVTGGNTIYF. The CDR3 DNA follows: TGCAGCGTCGGGGTCACGGGGGGAAACACCATATATTTT.

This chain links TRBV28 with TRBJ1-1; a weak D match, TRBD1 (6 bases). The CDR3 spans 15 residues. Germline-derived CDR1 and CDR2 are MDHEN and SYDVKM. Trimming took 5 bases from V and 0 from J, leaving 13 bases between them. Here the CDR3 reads CASSHHDRLNTEAFF. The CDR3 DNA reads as TGTGCCAGCAGTCACCACGACAGGTTGAACACTGAAGCTTTCTTT.